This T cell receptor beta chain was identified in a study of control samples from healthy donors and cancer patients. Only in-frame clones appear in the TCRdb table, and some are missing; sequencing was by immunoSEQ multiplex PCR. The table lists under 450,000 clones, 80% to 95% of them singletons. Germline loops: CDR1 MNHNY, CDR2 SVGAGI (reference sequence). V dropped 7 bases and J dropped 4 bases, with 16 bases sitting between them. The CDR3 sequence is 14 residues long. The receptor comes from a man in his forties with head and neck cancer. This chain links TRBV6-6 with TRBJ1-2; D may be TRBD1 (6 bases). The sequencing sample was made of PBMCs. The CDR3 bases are TGTGCCAGCACCCCCTCGGGGGGGGCCTATGGCTACACCTTC. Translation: CASTPSGGAYGYTF.